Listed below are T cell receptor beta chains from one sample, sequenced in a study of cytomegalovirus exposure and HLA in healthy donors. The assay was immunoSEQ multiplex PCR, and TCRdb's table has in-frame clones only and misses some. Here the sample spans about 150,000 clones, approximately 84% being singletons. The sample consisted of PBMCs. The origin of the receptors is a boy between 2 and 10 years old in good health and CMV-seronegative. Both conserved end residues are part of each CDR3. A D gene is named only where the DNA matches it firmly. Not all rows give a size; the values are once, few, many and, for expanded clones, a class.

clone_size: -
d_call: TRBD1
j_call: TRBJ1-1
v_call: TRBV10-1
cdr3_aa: CASSESVFRGQGRTEAFF
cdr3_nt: TGCGCCAGCAGTGAGTCAGTGTTTCGAGGACAGGGAAGGACTGAAGCTTTCTTT

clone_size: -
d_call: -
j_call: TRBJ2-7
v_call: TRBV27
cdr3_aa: CASSWLRTSYEQYF
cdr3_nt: TGTGCCAGCAGTTGGTTGAGAACCTCCTACGAGCAGTACTTC

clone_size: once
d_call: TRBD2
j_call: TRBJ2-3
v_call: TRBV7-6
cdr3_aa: CASSLETSGIDTQYF
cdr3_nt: TGTGCCAGCAGCTTAGAGACTAGCGGGATAGATACGCAGTATTTT

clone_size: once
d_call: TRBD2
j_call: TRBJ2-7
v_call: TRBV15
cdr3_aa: CATSRDRGGGPPYEQYF
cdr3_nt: TGTGCCACCAGCAGAGACCGGGGCGGGGGGCCGCCATACGAGCAGTACTTC

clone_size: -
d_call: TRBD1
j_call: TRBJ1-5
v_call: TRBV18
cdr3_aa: CASRGTEGPYQPQHF
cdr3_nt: TGTGCCAGCCGCGGGACAGAAGGCCCCTATCAGCCCCAGCATTTT

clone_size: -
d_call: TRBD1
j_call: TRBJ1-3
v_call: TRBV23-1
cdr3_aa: CASSQRQDRDNTIYF
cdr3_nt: TGCGCCAGCAGTCAGCGCCAAGACAGGGACAACACCATATATTTT

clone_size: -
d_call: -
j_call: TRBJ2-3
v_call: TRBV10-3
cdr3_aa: CAPEGKATSDTQYF
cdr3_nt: TGTGCCCCCGAGGGCAAAGCCACAAGCGATACGCAGTATTTT

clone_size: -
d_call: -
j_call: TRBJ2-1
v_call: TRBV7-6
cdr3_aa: CASSLDGVQATQFF
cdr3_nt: TGTGCCAGCAGCTTAGATGGCGTACAGGCTACGCAGTTCTTC

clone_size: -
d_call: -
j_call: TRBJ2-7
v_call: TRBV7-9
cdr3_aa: CASSLSGGTYEQYF
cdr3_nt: TGTGCCAGCAGCTTAAGTGGGGGCACCTACGAGCAGTACTTC

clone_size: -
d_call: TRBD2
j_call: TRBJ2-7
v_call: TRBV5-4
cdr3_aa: CASSLAGLAAEGQYF
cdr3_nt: TGTGCCAGCAGCTTGGCGGGACTAGCGGCCGAGGGGCAGTACTTC

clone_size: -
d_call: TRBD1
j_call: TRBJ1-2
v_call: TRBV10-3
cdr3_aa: CAISDRGSGGYTF
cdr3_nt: TGTGCCATCAGCGACAGGGGATCGGGCGGCTACACCTTC

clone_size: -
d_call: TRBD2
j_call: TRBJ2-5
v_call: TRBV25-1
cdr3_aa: CASSGSLGLAVKETQYF
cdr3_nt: TGTGCCAGCAGTGGGTCTCTGGGACTAGCGGTAAAAGAGACCCAGTACTTC

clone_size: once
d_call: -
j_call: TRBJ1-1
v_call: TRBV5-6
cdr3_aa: CASSRTGGTEAFF
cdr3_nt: TGTGCCAGCAGCCGTACGGGGGGCACTGAAGCTTTCTTT

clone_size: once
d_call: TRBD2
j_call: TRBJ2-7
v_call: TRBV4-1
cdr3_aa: CASSQLSGSAYEQYF
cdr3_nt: TGCGCCAGCAGCCAACTAAGCGGGAGTGCCTACGAGCAGTACTTC

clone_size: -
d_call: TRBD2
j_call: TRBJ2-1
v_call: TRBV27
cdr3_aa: CASSSVSGKTNEQFF
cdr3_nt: TGTGCCAGCAGTTCGGTTAGCGGGAAAACCAATGAGCAGTTCTTC

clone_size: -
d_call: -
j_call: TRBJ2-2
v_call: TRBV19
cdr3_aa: CASSTSRNTGELFF
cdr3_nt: TGTGCCAGTAGTACTTCCAGGAACACCGGGGAGCTGTTTTTT

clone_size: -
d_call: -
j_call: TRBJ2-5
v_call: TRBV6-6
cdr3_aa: CASSYTVETQYF
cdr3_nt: TGTGCCAGCAGTTACACGGTGGAGACCCAGTACTTC

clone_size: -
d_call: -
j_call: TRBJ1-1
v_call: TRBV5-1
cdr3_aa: CASSLDRGSTEAFF
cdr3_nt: TGCGCCAGCAGCTTGGATCGGGGGAGTACTGAAGCTTTCTTT

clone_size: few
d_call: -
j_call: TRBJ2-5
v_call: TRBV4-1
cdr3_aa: CASSQTGTQYF
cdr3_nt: TGCGCCAGCAGCCAAACAGGGACCCAGTACTTC

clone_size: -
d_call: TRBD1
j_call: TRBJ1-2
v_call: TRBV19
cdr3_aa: CASKLQGALFYGYTF
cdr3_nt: TGTGCCAGTAAACTCCAGGGGGCGTTGTTCTATGGCTACACCTTC

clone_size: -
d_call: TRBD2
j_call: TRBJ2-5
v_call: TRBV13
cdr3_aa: CASSFRDYKETQYF
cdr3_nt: TGTGCCAGCAGCTTCCGGGACTATAAAGAGACCCAGTACTTC

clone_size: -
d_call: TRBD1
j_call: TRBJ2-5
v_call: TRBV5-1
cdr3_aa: CASSDRTGAQETQYF
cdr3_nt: TGCGCCAGCAGCGACCGGACAGGGGCCCAAGAGACCCAGTACTTC

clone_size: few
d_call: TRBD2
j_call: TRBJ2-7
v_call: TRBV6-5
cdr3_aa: CASSPGTSGSYEQYF
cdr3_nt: TGTGCCAGCAGCCCGGGAACTAGCGGGAGCTACGAGCAGTACTTC

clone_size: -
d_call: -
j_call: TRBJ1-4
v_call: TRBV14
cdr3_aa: CASSQAGHPEKLFF
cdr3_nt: TGTGCCAGCAGCCAAGCGGGACACCCTGAAAAACTGTTTTTT

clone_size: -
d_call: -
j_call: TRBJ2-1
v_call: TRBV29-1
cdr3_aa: CSVDQGIGYNEQFF
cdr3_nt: TGCAGCGTCGACCAGGGGATAGGGTACAATGAGCAGTTCTTC

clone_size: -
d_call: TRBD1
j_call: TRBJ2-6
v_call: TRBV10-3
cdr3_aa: CAISGDRGMTSGANVLTF
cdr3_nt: TGTGCCATCAGTGGGGACAGGGGCATGACCTCCGGGGCCAACGTCCTGACTTTC

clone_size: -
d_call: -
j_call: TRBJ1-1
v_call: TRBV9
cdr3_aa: CASSVRGGNTEAFF
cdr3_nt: TGTGCCAGCAGCGTGAGGGGAGGAAACACTGAAGCTTTCTTT

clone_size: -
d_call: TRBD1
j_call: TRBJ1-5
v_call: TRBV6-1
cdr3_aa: CASRGTGEEPQHF
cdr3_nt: TGTGCCAGCAGGGGGACAGGGGAAGAGCCCCAGCATTTT

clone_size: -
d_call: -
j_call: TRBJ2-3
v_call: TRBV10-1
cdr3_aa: CASSERGDSTDTQYF
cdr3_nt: TGCGCCAGCAGTGAGCGTGGAGATAGCACAGATACGCAGTATTTT

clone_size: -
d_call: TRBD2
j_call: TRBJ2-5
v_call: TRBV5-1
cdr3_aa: CASSLEAGYQETQYF
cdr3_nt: TGCGCCAGCAGCTTGGAAGCGGGATACCAGGAGACCCAGTACTTC

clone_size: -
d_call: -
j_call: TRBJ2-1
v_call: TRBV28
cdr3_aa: CAIILSSTYNEQFF
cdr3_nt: TGTGCCATAATCTTATCGAGTACCTACAATGAGCAGTTCTTC

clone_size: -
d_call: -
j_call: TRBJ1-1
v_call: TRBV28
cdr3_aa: CASSPMGRRWAFF
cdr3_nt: TGTGCCAGCAGCCCCATGGGGAGGCGGTGGGCTTTCTTT

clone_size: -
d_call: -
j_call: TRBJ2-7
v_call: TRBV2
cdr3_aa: CASYRDRSYEQYF
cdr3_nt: TGTGCCAGCTATCGGGATCGTTCCTACGAGCAGTACTTC

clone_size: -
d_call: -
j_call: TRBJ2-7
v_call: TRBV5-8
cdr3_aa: CASSLDPGTYEQYF
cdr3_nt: TGTGCCAGCAGCTTGGACCCCGGGACCTACGAGCAGTACTTC

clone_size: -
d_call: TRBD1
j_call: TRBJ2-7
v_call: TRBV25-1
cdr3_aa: CASPLRTGKEDEQYF
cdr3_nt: TGTGCCAGCCCACTCAGGACAGGGAAGGAGGACGAGCAGTACTTC

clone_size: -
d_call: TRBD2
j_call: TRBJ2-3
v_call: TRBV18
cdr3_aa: CASRPLAGAGDTQYF
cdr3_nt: TGTGCCAGCCGCCCTCTAGCGGGAGCGGGAGATACGCAGTATTTT

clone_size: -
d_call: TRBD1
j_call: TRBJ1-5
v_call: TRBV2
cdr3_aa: CASTPGGGQGLNQPQHF
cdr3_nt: TGTGCCAGCACCCCGGGGGGGGGACAGGGGCTCAATCAGCCCCAGCATTTT

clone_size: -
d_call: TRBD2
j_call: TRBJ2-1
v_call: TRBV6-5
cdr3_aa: CASSPQRGGEQFF
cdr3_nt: TGTGCCAGCAGCCCACAGCGCGGGGGTGAGCAGTTCTTC

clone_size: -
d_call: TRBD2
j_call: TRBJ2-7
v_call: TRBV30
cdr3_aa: CAWSVRGIGLAGATREPLLGYF
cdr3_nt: TGTGCCTGGAGTGTAAGAGGCATTGGACTAGCGGGAGCAACCCGCGAGCCCCTATTGGGGTACTTC

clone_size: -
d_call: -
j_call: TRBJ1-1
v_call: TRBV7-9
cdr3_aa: CASSFAQGSTEAFF
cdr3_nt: TGTGCCAGCAGCTTCGCGCAGGGGAGTACTGAAGCTTTCTTT

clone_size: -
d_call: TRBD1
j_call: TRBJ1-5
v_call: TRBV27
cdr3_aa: CASSSRQGFDQPQHF
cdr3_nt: TGTGCCAGCAGCAGTAGACAGGGGTTTGATCAGCCCCAGCATTTT

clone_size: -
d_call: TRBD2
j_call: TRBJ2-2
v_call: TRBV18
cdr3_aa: CASSPAGGRLNTGELFF
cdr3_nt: TGTGCCAGCTCACCTGCGGGCGGGAGACTTAACACCGGGGAGCTGTTTTTT

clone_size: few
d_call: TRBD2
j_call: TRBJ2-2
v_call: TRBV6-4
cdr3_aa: CASSERETGELFF
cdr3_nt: TGTGCCAGCAGTGAGCGGGAGACCGGGGAGCTGTTTTTT